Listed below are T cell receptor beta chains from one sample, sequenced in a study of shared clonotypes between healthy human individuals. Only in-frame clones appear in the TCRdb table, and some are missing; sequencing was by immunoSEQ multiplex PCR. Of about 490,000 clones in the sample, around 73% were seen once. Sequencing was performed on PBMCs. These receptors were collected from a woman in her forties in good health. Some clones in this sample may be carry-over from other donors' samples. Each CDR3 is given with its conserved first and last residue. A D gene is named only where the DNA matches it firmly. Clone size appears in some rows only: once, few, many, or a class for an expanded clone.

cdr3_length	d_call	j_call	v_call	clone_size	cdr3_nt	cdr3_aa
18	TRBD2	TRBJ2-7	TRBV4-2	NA	TGTGCCAGCAGCCAAGAAGGGCTAGCGGGAGTCCTAGCCTACGAGCAGTACTTC	CASSQEGLAGVLAYEQYF
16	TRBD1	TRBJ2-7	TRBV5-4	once	TGTGCCAGCAGCTCCCCAAGACAGGGGGCGAACTACGAGCAGTACTTC	CASSSPRQGANYEQYF
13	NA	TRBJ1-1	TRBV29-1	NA	TGCAGCGTTGAATCTACTATGAACACTGAAGCTTTCTTT	CSVESTMNTEAFF
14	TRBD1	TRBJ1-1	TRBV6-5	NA	TGTGCCAGCACCTTACAGGGGGGGAACACTGAAGCTTTCTTT	CASTLQGGNTEAFF
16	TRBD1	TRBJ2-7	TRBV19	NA	TGTGCCAGTAGCCGGACAGGCCTTAGAAGCTCCTACGAGCAGTACTTC	CASSRTGLRSSYEQYF
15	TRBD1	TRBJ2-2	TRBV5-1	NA	TGCGCCAGCAGCAGGACAGGGGTTGGAACCGGGGAGCTGTTTTTT	CASSRTGVGTGELFF
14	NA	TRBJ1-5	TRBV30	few	TGTGCCTGGGGGTATGGGGGGTCAATTCAGCCCCAGCATTTT	CAWGYGGSIQPQHF
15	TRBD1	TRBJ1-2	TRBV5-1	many	TGCGCCAGCAGCTTGGGGGACAGGGCTAACTATGGCTACACCTTC	CASSLGDRANYGYTF
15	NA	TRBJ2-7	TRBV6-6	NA	TGTGCCAGCAGTTACTCGAAGGGCGGGTGGAACGAGCAGTACTTC	CASSYSKGGWNEQYF
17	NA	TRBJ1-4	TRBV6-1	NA	TGTGCCAGCAGTGAAAGGACAGCCGGGTCAACTAATGAAAAACTGTTTTTT	CASSERTAGSTNEKLFF
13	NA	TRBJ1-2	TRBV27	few	TGTGCCAGCAGTTTTCAGACTAACTATGGCTACACCTTC	CASSFQTNYGYTF
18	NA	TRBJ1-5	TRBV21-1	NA	TGTGCCAGCAGCAAAGCCCAGGAAGAGAACAGGGGAATACAGCCCCAGCATTTT	CASSKAQEENRGIQPQHF
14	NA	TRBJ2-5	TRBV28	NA	TGTGCCAGCAGTTTTGGGCAGGGGAGAGAGACCCAGTACTTC	CASSFGQGRETQYF
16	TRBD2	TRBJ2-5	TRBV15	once	TGTGTCACCAGCAGAGGGACTAGCGGGAGGTCCGAGACCCAGTACTTC	CVTSRGTSGRSETQYF
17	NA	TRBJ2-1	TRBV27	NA	TGTGCCAGCAGTCCCCTGTCCTTTGTGAGGGTTTACAATGAGCAGTTCTTC	CASSPLSFVRVYNEQFF
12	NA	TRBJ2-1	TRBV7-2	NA	TGTGCCAGCAGCCTCTCCCATGGTGAGCAGTTCTTC	CASSLSHGEQFF
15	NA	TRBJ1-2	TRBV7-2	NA	TGTGCCAGCAGCCCCAGCGCGCGGCAGAACTATGGCTACACCTTC	CASSPSARQNYGYTF
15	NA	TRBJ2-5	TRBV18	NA	TGTGCCAGCTCACCAAGCCGGACCAGCGGGGAGACCCAGTACTTC	CASSPSRTSGETQYF
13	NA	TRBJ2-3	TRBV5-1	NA	TGCGCCAGCAGCTTGGCCGGTGGGGATACGCAGTATTTT	CASSLAGGDTQYF
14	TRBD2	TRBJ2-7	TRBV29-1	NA	TGCAGCGTTGAAACTAGCGGGAGTCGCAACGAGCAGTACTTC	CSVETSGSRNEQYF
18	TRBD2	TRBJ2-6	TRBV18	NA	TGTGCCAGCTCACCGGGACTAGGTCCCTTTTCTGGGGCCAACGTCCTGACTTTC	CASSPGLGPFSGANVLTF
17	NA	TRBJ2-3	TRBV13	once	TGTGCCAGCAGCTCGAGAGGGACTCGTATCTTCACAGATACGCAGTATTTT	CASSSRGTRIFTDTQYF
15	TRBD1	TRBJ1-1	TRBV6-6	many	TGTGCCAGCAGTTACTTGACAGGGGAAGACACTGAAGCTTTCTTT	CASSYLTGEDTEAFF
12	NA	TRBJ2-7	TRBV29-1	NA	TGCAGCGTTGGGTTGGGGGACCACGAGCAGTACTTC	CSVGLGDHEQYF
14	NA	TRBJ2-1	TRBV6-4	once	TGTGCCAGCAGCCCGGGACGGGAAAGTAATGAGCAGTTCTTC	CASSPGRESNEQFF
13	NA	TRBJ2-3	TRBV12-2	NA	TGTGCAAGTCGCCCGGACAGCGGAGATACGCAGTATTTT	CASRPDSGDTQYF
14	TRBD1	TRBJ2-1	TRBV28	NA	TGTGCCAGTGTCGACAGGGGGGCCTACAATGAGCAGTTCTTC	CASVDRGAYNEQFF
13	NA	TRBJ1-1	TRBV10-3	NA	TGTGCCATCAGCCCCGGGGGGAACACTGAAGCTTTCTTT	CAISPGGNTEAFF
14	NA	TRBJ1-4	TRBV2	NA	TGTGCCAGCCAGGGGACGGCAACTAATGAAAAACTGTTTTTT	CASQGTATNEKLFF
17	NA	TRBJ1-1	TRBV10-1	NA	TGCGCCAGGCCGGGAGGCAGGGCGTTTGGAGAGGACACTGAAGCTTTCTTT	CARPGGRAFGEDTEAFF
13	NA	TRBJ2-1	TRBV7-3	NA	TGTGCCAGCAGCTCAACCGGTGGAAATGAGCAGTTCTTC	CASSSTGGNEQFF
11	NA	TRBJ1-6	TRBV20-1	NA	TGCAGTGGGGGTAGCGATTCACCCCTCCACTTT	CSGGSDSPLHF
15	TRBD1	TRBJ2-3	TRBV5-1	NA	TGCGCCAGCAGCCCCGGGACAGTAGTGACAGATACGCAGTATTTT	CASSPGTVVTDTQYF
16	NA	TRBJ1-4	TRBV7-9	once	TGTGCCAGCAGCTTAAGTGCGGTGGAGACTAATGAAAAACTGTTTTTT	CASSLSAVETNEKLFF
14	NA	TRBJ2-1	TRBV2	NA	TGTGCCAGCACGGAGACAGCTATCTACAATGAGCAGTTCTTC	CASTETAIYNEQFF
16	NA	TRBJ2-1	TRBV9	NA	TGTGCCAGCAGCACATCCGGGCCTGGCTCCTACAATGAGCAGTTCTTC	CASSTSGPGSYNEQFF
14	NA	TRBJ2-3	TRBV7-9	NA	TGTGCCAGCAGCTTAAGGCTAGCAGCAGATACGCAGTATTTT	CASSLRLAADTQYF
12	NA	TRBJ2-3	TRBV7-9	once	TGTGCCAGCAGCTTAGAGGAGGATACGCAGTATTTT	CASSLEEDTQYF
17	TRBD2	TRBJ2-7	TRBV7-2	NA	TGTGCCAGCAGCAAGAGTGGGCCGAGACTAGCGTTCTACGAGCAGTACTTC	CASSKSGPRLAFYEQYF
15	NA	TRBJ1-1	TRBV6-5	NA	TGTGCCAGCAACATTAACTGGTTGGCGAACACTGAAGCTTTCTTT	CASNINWLANTEAFF
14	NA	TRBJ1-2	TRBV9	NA	TGTGCCAGCAGCGTAGAACAAACCGGGTATGGCTACACCTTC	CASSVEQTGYGYTF
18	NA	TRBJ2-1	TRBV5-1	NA	TGCGCCAGCAGCCCGGTTTTTTTCGGCGGAAGCTCCTACAATGAGCAGTTCTTC	CASSPVFFGGSSYNEQFF
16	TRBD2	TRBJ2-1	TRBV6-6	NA	TGTGCCAGCAGTTACTCGGGACTAGCATCGGACAATGAGCAGTTCTTC	CASSYSGLASDNEQFF
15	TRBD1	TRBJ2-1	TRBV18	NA	TGTGCCAGCTCAGCACTAGGACAGGGAGTCAATGAGCAGTTCTTC	CASSALGQGVNEQFF
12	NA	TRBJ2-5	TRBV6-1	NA	TGTGCCAGCAGTGACAACCAAGAGACCCAGTACTTC	CASSDNQETQYF
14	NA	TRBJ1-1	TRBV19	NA	TGTGCCAGTAGTAGCCGGGGCTGGAACACTGAAGCTTTCTTT	CASSSRGWNTEAFF
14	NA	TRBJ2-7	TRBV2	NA	TGTGCCAGCAGTGCGGAGCCAGAAGCCTACGAGCAGTACTTC	CASSAEPEAYEQYF
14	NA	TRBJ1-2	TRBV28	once	TGTGCCAGCAGTTTATGGTGGGAAGACTATGGCTACACCTTC	CASSLWWEDYGYTF
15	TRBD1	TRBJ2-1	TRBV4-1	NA	TGCGCCAGCAGCCAAGGGGCAGGGGGATACAATGAGCAGTTCTTC	CASSQGAGGYNEQFF